A selection of T cell receptor beta chains follows, all from one sample in a study of blood T cell repertoires in COVID-19. This table comes from immunoSEQ multiplex PCR, and its TCRdb copy is limited to in-frame clones, with some not included. The data contain 200,000 to 300,000 clones, roughly 84% of them singletons. The sample was peripheral blood. The receptors derive from a man in his 60s with acute or convalescent COVID-19. CDR3s include the opening cysteine and the closing phenylalanine or tryptophan. A D gene is named only where the DNA matches it firmly. Clone size, where shown, is once, few, many, or a class for clones that have expanded.

V,D,size,J,CDR3,DNA
TRBV29-1,.,.,TRBJ1-4,CSVRRTANEKLFF,TGCAGCGTTCGGCGGACTGCAAATGAAAAACTGTTTTTT
TRBV6-1,TRBD2,.,TRBJ2-3,CASSERSVSGGFTDTQYF,TGTGCCAGCAGTGAAAGGTCGGTTAGCGGGGGATTCACAGATACGCAGTATTTT
TRBV30,TRBD2,.,TRBJ2-5,CAWNRGTSGEAQYF,TGTGCCTGGAATCGAGGGACTAGCGGGGAAGCCCAGTACTTC
TRBV2,.,few,TRBJ1-2,CASREGGANYGYTF,TGTGCCAGCCGCGAAGGGGGAGCTAACTATGGCTACACCTTC
TRBV19,.,.,TRBJ1-3,CASSIWSISGNTIYF,TGTGCCAGTAGTATATGGAGTATCTCTGGAAACACCATATATTTT
TRBV11-2,TRBD2,few,TRBJ2-2,CASSPSLGLGNTGELFF,TGTGCCAGCAGCCCTAGCCTGGGACTAGGGAACACCGGGGAGCTGTTTTTT
TRBV5-1,.,once,TRBJ1-1,CASSSEGAEAFF,TGCGCCAGCAGCTCGGAAGGGGCTGAAGCTTTCTTT
TRBV4-2,.,few,TRBJ2-3,CASSLSASWGREDTQYF,TGTGCCAGCAGCCTGTCGGCCTCGTGGGGGCGAGAAGATACGCAGTATTTT
TRBV3-1/TRBV3-2,.,.,TRBJ2-7,CASSQSREQYF,TGTGCCAGCAGCCAATCCCGCGAGCAGTACTTC
TRBV27,TRBD2,few,TRBJ2-7,CASTTRTSGLFYEQYF,TGTGCCAGCACTACACGGACTAGCGGACTTTTCTACGAGCAGTACTTC